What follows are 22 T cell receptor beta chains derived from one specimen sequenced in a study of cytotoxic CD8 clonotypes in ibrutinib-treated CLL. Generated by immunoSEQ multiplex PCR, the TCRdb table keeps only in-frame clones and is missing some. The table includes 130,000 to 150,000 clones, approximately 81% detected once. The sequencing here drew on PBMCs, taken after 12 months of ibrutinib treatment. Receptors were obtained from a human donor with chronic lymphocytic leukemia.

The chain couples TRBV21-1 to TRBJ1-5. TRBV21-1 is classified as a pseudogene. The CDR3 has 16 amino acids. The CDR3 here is CASSKAEERRDQPQHF. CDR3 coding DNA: TGTGCCAGCAGCAAAGCTGAGGAGAGGCGGGATCAGCCCCAGCATTTT.

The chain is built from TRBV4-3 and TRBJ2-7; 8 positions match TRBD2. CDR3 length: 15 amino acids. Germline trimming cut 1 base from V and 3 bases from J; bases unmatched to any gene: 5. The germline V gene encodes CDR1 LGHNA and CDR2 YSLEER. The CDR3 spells CASSQVTGLGYEQYF. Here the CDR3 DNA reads TGCGCCAGCAGCCAAGTTACGGGACTAGGCTACGAGCAGTACTTC.

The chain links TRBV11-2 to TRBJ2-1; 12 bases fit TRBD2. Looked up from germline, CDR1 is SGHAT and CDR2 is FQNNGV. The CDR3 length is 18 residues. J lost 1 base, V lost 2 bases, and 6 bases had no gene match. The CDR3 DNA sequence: TGTGCCAGCAGCTTATTGTCCCTAGCGGGAGGGTCCTACAATGAGCAGTTCTTC. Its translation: CASSLLSLAGGSYNEQFF. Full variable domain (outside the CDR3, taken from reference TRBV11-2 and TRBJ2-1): EAGVAQSPRYKIIEKRQSVAFWCNPISGHATLYWYQQILGQGPKLLIQFQNNGVVDDSQLPKDRFSAERLKGVDSTLKIQPAKLEDSAVYLCASSLLSLAGGSYNEQFFGPGTRLTVL.

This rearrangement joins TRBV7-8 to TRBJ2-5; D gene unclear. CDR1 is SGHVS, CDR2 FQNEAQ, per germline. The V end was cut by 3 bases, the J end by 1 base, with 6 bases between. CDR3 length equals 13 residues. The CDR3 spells CASSFLIQETQYF. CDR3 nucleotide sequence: TGTGCCAGCAGCTTCTTAATCCAAGAGACCCAGTACTTC.

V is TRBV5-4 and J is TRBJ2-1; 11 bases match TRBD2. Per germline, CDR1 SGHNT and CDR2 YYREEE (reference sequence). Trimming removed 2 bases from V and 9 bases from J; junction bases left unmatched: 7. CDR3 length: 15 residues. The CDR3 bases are TGTGCCAGCAGCTTAACTAGCGGGAGTCCGAGTGAGCAGTTCTTC. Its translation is CASSLTSGSPSEQFF.

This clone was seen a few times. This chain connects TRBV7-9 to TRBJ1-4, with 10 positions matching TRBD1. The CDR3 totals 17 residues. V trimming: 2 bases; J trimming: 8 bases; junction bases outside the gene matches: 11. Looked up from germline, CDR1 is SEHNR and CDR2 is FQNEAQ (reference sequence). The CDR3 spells CASSLNKGQGSLEKLFF. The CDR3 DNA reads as TGTGCCAGCAGCTTAAATAAGGGACAGGGGTCCCTCGAAAAACTGTTTTTT.

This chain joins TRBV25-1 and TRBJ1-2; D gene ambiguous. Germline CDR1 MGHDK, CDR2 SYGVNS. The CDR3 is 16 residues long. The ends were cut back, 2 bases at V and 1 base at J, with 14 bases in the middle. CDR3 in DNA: TGTGCCAGCAGTGAAAAGGGTGGGAGGTTTAACTATGGCTACACCTTC. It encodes CASSEKGGRFNYGYTF.

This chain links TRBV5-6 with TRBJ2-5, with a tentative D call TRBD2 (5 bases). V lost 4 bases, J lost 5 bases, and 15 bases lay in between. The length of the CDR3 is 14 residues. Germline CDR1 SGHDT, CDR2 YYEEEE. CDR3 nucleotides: TGTGCCAGCAGCCCGGGGTATTTTTGGGAGACCCAGTACTTC. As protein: CASSPGYFWETQYF. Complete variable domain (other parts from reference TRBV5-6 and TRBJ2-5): DAGVTQSPTHLIKTRGQQVTLRCSPKSGHDTVSWYQQALGQGPQFIFQYYEEEERQRGNFPDRFSGHQFPNYSSELNVNALLLGDSALYLCASSPGYFWETQYFGPGTRLLVL.

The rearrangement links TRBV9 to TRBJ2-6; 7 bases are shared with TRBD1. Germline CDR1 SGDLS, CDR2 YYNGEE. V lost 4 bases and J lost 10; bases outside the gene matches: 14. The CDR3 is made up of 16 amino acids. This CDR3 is CASSLGTADRINVLTF. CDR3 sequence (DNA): TGTGCCAGCAGCCTCGGGACAGCCGATAGGATAAACGTCCTGACTTTC.

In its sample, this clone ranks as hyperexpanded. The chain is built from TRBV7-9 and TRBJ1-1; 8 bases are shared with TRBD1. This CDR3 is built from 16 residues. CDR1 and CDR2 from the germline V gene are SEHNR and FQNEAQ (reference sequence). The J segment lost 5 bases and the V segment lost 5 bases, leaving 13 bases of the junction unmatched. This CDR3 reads CASSIHDRGARTEAFF. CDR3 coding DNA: TGTGCCAGCAGCATCCATGACAGGGGAGCTAGGACTGAAGCTTTCTTT.

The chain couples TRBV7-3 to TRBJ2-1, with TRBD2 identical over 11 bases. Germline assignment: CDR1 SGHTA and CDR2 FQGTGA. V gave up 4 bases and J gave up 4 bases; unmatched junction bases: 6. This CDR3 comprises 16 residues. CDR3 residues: CASSSSGTSGYNEQFF. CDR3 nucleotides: TGTGCCAGCAGCTCGTCCGGGACTAGCGGATACAATGAGCAGTTCTTC.

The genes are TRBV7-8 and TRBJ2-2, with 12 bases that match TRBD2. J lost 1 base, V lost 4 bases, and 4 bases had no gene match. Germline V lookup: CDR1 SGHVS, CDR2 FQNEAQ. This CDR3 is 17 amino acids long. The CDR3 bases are TGTGCCAGCAGCTCTCTAGCGGGAGGGGAGAACACCGGGGAGCTGTTTTTT. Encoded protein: CASSSLAGGENTGELFF. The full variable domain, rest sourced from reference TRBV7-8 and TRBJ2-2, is GAGVSQSPRYKVAKRGQDVALRCDPISGHVSLFWYQQALGQGPEFLTYFQNEAQLDKSGLPSDRFFAERPEGSVSTLKIQRTQQEDSAVYLCASSSLAGGENTGELFFGEGSRLTVL.

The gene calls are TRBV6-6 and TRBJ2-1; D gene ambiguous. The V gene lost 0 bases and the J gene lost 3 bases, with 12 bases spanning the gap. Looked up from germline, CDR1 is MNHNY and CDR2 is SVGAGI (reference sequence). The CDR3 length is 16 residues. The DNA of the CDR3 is TGTGCCAGCAGTTACTCGGCGGTTCCCGGCTACAATGAGCAGTTCTTC. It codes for CASSYSAVPGYNEQFF.

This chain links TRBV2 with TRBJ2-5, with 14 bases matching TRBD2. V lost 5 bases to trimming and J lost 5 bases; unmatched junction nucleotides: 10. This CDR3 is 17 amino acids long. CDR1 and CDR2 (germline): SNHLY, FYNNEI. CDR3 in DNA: TGTGCCAGCAGTAGACCTGGACTAGCGGGAGGTCACGAGACCCAGTACTTC. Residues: CASSRPGLAGGHETQYF. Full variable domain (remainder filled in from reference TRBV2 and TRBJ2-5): EPEVTQTPSHQVTQMGQEVILRCVPISNHLYFYWYRQILGQKVEFLVSFYNNEISEKSEIFDDQFSVERPDGSNFTLKIRSTKLEDSAMYFCASSRPGLAGGHETQYFGPGTRLLVL.

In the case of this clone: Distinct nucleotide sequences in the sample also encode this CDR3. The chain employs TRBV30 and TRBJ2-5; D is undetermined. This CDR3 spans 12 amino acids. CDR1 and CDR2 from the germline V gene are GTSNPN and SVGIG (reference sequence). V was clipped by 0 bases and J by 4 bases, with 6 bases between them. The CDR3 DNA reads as TGTGCCTGGAGTGTCGGTGGAGAGACCCAGTACTTC. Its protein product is CAWSVGGETQYF.

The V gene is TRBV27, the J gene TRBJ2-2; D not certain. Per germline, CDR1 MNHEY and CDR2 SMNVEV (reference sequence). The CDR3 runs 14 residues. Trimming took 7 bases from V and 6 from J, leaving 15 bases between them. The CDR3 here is CASNHGPGAGELFF. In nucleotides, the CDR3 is TGTGCCAGCAACCATGGCCCGGGCGCCGGGGAGCTGTTTTTT.

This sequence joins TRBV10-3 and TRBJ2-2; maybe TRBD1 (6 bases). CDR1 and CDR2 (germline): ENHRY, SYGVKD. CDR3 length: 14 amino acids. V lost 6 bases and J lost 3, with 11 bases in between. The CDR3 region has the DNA TGTGCCATCAGAAGGGACATTTACACCGGGGAGCTGTTTTTT. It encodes CAIRRDIYTGELFF.

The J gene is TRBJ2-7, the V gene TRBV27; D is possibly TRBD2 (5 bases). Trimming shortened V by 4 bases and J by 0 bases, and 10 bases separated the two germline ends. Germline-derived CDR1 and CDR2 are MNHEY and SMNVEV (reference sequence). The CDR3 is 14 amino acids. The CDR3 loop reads CASSYRRNSYEQYF. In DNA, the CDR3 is TGTGCCAGCAGTTACCGGAGGAACTCCTACGAGCAGTACTTC.

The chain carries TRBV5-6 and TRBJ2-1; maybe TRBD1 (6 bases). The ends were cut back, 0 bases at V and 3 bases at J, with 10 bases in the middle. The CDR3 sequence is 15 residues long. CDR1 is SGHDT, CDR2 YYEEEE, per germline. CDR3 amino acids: CASSLGTAHYNEQFF. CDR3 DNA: TGTGCCAGCAGCTTGGGGACAGCCCACTACAATGAGCAGTTCTTC.

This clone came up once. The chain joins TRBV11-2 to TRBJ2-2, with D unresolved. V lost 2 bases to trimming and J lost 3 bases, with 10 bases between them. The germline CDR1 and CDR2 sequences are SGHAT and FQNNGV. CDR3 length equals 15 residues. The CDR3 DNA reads TGTGCCAGCAGCTTATATGCAGGCTACACCGGGGAGCTGTTTTTT. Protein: CASSLYAGYTGELFF.

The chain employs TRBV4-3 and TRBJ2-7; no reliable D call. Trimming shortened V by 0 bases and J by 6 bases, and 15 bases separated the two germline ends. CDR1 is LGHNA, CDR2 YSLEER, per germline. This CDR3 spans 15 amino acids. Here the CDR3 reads CASSQDPGSIGEQYF. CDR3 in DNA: TGCGCCAGCAGCCAAGATCCAGGCTCGATCGGCGAGCAGTACTTC.

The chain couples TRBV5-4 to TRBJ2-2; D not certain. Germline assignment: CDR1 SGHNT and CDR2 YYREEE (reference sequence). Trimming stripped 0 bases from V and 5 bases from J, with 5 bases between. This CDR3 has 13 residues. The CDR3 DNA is TGTGCCAGCAGCTTGGGGAGTACCGGGGAGCTGTTTTTT. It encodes CASSLGSTGELFF.